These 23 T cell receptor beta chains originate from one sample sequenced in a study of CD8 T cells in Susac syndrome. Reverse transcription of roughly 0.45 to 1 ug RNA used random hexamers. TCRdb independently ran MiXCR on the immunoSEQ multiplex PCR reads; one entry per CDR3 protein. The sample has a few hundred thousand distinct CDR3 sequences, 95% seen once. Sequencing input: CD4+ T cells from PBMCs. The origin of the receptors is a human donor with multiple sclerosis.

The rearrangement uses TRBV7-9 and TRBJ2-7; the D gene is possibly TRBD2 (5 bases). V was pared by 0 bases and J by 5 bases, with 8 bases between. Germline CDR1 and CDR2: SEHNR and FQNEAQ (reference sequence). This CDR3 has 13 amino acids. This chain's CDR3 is CASSLARANEQYF. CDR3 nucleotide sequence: TGTGCCAGCAGCTTAGCGAGGGCCAACGAGCAGTACTTC.

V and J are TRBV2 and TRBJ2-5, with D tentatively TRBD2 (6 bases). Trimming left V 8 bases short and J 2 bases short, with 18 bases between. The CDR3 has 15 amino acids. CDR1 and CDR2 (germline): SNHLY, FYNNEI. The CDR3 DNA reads TGTGCCAGCCGGGCGGGGATAGCGGAACAAGAGACCCAGTACTTC. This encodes CASRAGIAEQETQYF.

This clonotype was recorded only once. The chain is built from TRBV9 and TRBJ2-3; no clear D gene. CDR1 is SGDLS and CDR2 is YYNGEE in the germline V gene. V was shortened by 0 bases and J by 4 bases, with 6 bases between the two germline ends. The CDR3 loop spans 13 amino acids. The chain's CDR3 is CASSVEAPDTQYF. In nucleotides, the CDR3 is TGTGCCAGCAGCGTAGAAGCGCCAGATACGCAGTATTTT.

The CDR3 is CASSASGTGLGRDPGYTF. CDR3 DNA: TGTGCCAGCAGTGCGTCCGGGACAGGGCTCGGTCGGGATCCTGGCTACACCTTC. This chain joins TRBV27 and TRBJ1-2; 9 bases agree with TRBD1. CDR1 is MNHEY and CDR2 is SMNVEV in the germline V gene (reference sequence). V gave up 5 bases and J gave up 7 bases; unmatched junction bases: 20. The CDR3 sequence is 18 residues long.

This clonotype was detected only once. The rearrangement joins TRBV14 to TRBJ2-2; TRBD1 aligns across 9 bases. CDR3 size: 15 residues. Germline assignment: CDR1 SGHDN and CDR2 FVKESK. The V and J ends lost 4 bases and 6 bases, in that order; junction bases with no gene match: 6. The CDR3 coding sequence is TGTGCCAGCAGCCGCGGGACAGGGTGGTCCGGGGAGCTGTTTTTT. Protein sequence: CASSRGTGWSGELFF.

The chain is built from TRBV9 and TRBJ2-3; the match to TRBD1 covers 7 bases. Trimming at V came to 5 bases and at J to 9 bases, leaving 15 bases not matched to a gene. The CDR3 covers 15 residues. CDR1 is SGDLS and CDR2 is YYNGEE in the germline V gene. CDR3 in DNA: TGTGCCAGCAGGCCCGGGACAGAGGTAATCGGGACGCAGTATTTT. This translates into CASRPGTEVIGTQYF.

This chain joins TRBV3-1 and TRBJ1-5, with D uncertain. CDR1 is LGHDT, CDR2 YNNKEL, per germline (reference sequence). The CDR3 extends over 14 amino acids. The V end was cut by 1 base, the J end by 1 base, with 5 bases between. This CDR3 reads CASSQAESNQPQHF. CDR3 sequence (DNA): TGTGCCAGCAGCCAAGCCGAGAGCAATCAGCCCCAGCATTTT.

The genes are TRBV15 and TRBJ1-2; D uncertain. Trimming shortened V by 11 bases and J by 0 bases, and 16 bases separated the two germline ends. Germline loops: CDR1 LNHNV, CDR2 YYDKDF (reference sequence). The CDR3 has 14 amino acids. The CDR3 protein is CAPPGRASNYGYTF. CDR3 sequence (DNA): TGTGCCCCCCCCGGCCGGGCGTCTAACTATGGCTACACCTTC.

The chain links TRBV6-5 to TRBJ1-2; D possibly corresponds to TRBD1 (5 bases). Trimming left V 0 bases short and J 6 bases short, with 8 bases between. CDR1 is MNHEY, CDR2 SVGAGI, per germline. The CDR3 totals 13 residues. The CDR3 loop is CASSYSGRDGYTF. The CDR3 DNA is TGTGCCAGCAGTTACTCGGGACGGGATGGCTACACCTTC.

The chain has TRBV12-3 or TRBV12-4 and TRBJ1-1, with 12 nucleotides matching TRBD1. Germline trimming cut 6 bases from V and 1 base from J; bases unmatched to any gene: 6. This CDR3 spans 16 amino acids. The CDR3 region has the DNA TGTGCCAGCAGCTTCGGGACAGGGGGCAAGAACACTGAAGCTTTCTTT. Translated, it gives CASSFGTGGKNTEAFF.

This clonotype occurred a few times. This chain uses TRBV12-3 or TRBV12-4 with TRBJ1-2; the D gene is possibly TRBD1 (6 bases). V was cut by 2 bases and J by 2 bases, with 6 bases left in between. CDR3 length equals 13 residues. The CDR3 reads CASSLQGNYGYTF. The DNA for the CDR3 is TGTGCCAGCAGTTTACAGGGGAACTATGGCTACACCTTC.

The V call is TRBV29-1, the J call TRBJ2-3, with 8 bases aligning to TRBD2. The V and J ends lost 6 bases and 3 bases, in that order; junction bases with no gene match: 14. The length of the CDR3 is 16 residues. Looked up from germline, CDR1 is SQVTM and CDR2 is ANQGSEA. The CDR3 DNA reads TGCAGCGTGGCATCCCCAATAGCGGGACCGACAGATACGCAGTATTTT. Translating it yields CSVASPIAGPTDTQYF.

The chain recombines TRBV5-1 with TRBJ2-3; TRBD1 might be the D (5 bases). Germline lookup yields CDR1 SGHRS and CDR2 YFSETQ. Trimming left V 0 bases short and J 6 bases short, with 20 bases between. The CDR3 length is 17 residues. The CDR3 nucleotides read TGCGCCAGCAGCTTGGCCGCAGGGCATTGGAATACGGATACGCAGTATTTT. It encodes CASSLAAGHWNTDTQYF. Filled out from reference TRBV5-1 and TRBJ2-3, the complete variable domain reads KAGVTQTPRYLIKTRGQQVTLSCSPISGHRSVSWYQQTPGQGLQFLFEYFSETQRNKGNFPGRFSGRQFSNSRSEMNVSTLELGDSALYLCASSLAAGHWNTDTQYFGPGTRLTVL.

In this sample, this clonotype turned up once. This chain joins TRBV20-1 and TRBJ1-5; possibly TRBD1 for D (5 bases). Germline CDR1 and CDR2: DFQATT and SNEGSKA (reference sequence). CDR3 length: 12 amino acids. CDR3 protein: CRGDLNNQPQHF. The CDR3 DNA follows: TGCAGAGGGGACTTGAACAATCAGCCCCAGCATTTT.

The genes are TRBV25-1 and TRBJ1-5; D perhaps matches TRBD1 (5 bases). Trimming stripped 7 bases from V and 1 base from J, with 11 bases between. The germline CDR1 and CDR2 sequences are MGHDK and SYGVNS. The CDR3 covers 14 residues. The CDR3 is CASNRGDSNQPQHF. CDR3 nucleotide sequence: TGTGCCAGCAACCGAGGGGACAGCAATCAGCCCCAGCATTTT.

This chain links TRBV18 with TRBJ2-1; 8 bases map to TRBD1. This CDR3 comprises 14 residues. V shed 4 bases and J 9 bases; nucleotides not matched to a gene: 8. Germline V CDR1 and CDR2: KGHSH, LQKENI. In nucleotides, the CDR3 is TGTGCCAGCTCACTATCGGACAGGGTTGGTGAGCAGTTCTTC. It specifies CASSLSDRVGEQFF.

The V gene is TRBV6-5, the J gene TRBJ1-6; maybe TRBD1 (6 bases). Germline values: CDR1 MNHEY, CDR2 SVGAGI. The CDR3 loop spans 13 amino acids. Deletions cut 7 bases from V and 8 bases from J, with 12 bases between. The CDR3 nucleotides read TGTGCCAGCATGGCCAGGGGTCATTCACCCCTCCACTTT. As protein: CASMARGHSPLHF.

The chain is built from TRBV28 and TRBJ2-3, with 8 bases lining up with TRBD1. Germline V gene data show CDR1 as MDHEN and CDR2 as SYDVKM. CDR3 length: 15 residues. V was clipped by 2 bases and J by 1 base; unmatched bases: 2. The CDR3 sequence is CASSLPGQGTDTQYF. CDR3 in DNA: TGTGCCAGCAGTTTACCGGGACAGGGCACAGATACGCAGTATTTT.

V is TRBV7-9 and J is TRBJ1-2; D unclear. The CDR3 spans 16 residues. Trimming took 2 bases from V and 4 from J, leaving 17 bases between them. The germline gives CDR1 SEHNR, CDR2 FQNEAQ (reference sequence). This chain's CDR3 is CASSLSWSSRIYGYTF. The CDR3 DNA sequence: TGTGCCAGCAGCTTAAGTTGGTCGAGTCGGATCTATGGCTACACCTTC.

The CDR3 protein is CASSQAGGKGYGELFF. DNA for the CDR3: TGTGCCAGCAGCCAAGCGGGAGGCAAAGGGTACGGGGAGCTGTTTTTT. V and J are TRBV5-4 and TRBJ2-2; TRBD2 matches at 9 bases. There are 16 residues in the CDR3. V shed 4 bases, J shed 7 bases, and the junction held 11 bases outside the gene matches. Per the germline V gene, CDR1 is SGHNT and CDR2 is YYREEE (reference sequence). The full variable domain, with the rest looked up from reference TRBV5-4 and TRBJ2-2, is ETGVTQSPTHLIKTRGQQVTLRCSSQSGHNTVSWYQQALGQGPQFIFQYYREEENGRGNFPPRFSGLQFPNYSSELNVNALELDDSALYLCASSQAGGKGYGELFFGEGSRLTVL.

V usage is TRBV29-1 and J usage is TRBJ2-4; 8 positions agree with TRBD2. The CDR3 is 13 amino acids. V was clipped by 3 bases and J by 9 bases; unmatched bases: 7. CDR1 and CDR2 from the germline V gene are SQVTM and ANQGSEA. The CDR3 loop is CSVESGSRGIQYF. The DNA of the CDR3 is TGCAGCGTTGAGAGCGGGAGTCGTGGCATTCAGTACTTC.

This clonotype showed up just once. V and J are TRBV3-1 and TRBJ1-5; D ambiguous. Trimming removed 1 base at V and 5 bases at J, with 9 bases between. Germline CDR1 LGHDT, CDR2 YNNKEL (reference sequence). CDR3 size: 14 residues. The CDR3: CASSQGGSHQPQHF. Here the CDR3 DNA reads TGTGCCAGCAGCCAAGGGGGATCACATCAGCCCCAGCATTTT.

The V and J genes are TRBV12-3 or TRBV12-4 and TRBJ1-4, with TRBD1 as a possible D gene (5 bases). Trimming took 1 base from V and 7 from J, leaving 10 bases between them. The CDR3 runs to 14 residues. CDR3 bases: TGTGCCAGCAGTTTAGGGCAGGGAGTTGAAAAACTGTTTTTT. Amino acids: CASSLGQGVEKLFF.